Each of the 21 T cell receptor beta chains below was sequenced from the same sample in a study of blood T cell repertoires in COVID-19. Clones were read by immunoSEQ multiplex PCR, and TCRdb kept only the in-frame ones, dropping some. The sample has roughly 180,000 clones, about 75% seen once. The sequenced sample was peripheral blood. These receptor sequences come from a woman in her 50s with active or convalescent COVID-19.

Note on this clone: Other nucleotide sequences in the sample specify the same CDR3. This chain joins TRBV5-1 and TRBJ2-1; 10 bases fit TRBD2. The CDR3 covers 14 residues. V dropped 3 bases and J dropped 4; count of bases not matched to a gene: 1. Germline CDR1 reads SGHRS; CDR2 reads YFSETQ. The CDR3 region is CASSSAGGYNEQFF. CDR3 DNA: TGCGCCAGCAGCTCAGCGGGGGGGTACAATGAGCAGTTCTTC.

Written as DNA, the CDR3 is TGTGCCAGTAGTATAGGGGGGCCAAATCAGCCCCAGCATTTT. It codes for CASSIGGPNQPQHF. The chain couples TRBV19 to TRBJ1-5; D perhaps matches TRBD1 (6 bases). V was shortened by 1 base and J by 4 bases, with 8 bases between the two germline ends. The length of the CDR3 is 14 residues. Germline-derived CDR1 and CDR2 are LNHDA and SQIVND (reference sequence).

The V gene is TRBV5-1, the J gene TRBJ1-4, with unresolved D. The germline CDR1 and CDR2 sequences are SGHRS and YFSETQ. CDR3 length equals 14 residues. The V gene lost 4 bases and the J gene lost 8 bases, with 15 bases spanning the gap. CDR3 sequence reads: CASSPGTQNEKLFF. In DNA form, the CDR3 reads TGCGCCAGCAGCCCGGGAACACAGAACGAAAAACTGTTTTTT.

V is TRBV19 and J is TRBJ2-2, with TRBD1 as a possible D gene (5 bases). CDR3 length: 16 residues. V gave up 1 base and J gave up 0 bases, with 9 bases separating them. Germline CDR1 is LNHDA and CDR2 is SQIVND (reference sequence). The CDR3, as DNA: TGTGCCAGTAGTATAGTAATGACAGCGAACACCGGGGAGCTGTTTTTT. Protein sequence: CASSIVMTANTGELFF.

The rearrangement links TRBV6-5 to TRBJ2-2, with 11 bases fitting TRBD2. This CDR3 contains 15 residues. With 5 bases clipped from V and 5 bases from J, the junction kept 4 bases outside the gene matches. Germline values: CDR1 MNHEY, CDR2 SVGAGI. Here the CDR3 reads CASSPGLAVTGELFF. The CDR3 nucleotides read TGTGCCAGCAGTCCGGGACTAGCGGTTACCGGGGAGCTGTTTTTT.

The gene calls are TRBV6-1 and TRBJ2-7, with TRBD2 matching 8 bases. The CDR3 spans 15 residues. Germline CDR1 reads MNHNS; CDR2 reads SASEGT. Trimming took 3 bases from V and 0 from J; bases not matched to a gene: 4. CDR3 DNA: TGTGCCAGCAGTGATACTAGCGGCAGCTCCTACGAGCAGTACTTC. Translating gives CASSDTSGSSYEQYF.

The chain employs TRBV7-2 and TRBJ1-2, with 9 positions matching TRBD1. This CDR3 comprises 14 residues. V lost 2 bases to trimming and J lost 6 bases; unmatched junction nucleotides: 4. The germline V gene has CDR1 SGHTA and CDR2 FQGNSA. The CDR3 protein is CASSLYRTGDGYTF. CDR3 sequence (DNA): TGTGCCAGCAGCTTATATCGGACAGGGGATGGCTACACCTTC.

The chain links TRBV19 to TRBJ2-6, with 7 bases matching TRBD1. This CDR3 comprises 19 residues. Trimming at V came to 1 base and at J to 0 bases, leaving 9 bases not matched to a gene. Germline CDR1 and CDR2: LNHDA and SQIVND (reference sequence). The CDR3 reads CASSIVGDRARSGANVLTF. The CDR3 coding sequence is TGTGCCAGTAGTATAGTCGGCGACAGGGCCCGCTCTGGGGCCAACGTCCTGACTTTC. Supplemented by reference TRBV19 and TRBJ2-6, the full variable domain reads DGGITQSPKYLFRKEGQNVTLSCEQNLNHDAMYWYRQDPGQGLRLIYYSQIVNDFQKGDIAEGYSVSREKKESFPLTVTSAQKNPTAFYLCASSIVGDRARSGANVLTFGAGSRLTVL.

The chain carries TRBV11-2 and TRBJ2-7; 8 nucleotides agree with TRBD2. The CDR3 contains 15 residues. Germline V gene lookup returns CDR1 SGHAT and CDR2 FQNNGV. V dropped 7 bases and J dropped 5; count of bases not matched to a gene: 13. CDR3 loop: CASTPIGRGYDEQYF. The CDR3 nucleotides read TGTGCCAGCACCCCCATCGGGAGGGGGTATGACGAGCAGTACTTC.

The V gene is TRBV2, the J gene TRBJ2-7; 7 nucleotides align to TRBD2. In germline, CDR1 is SNHLY, CDR2 FYNNEI. The CDR3 is 15 amino acids. The junction had 8 bases not matched to a gene; V was cut back by 0 bases and J by 6 bases. The chain's CDR3 is CASSEAAGRASEQYF. The CDR3 region has the DNA TGTGCCAGCAGTGAAGCGGCAGGGAGGGCTAGCGAGCAGTACTTC.

The chain links TRBV29-1 to TRBJ1-5; D not certain. The V gene's germline CDR1 is SQVTM and CDR2 ANQGSEA. Trimming removed 4 bases at V and 4 bases at J, with 8 bases between. The CDR3 totals 12 residues. Here the CDR3 reads CSVGARNQPQHF. CDR3 bases: TGCAGCGTTGGAGCGAGGAATCAGCCCCAGCATTTT.

This clone has more than one count but fewer than ten. The chain employs TRBV6-2 or TRBV6-3 and TRBJ2-5; D is perhaps TRBD2 (5 bases). Trimming pared 4 bases from V and 5 bases from J, leaving 14 bases between. Germline V lookup: CDR1 MNHEY, CDR2 SVGEGT. The CDR3 contains 14 residues. The CDR3: CASSFTGVRETQYF. The CDR3 DNA sequence: TGTGCCAGCAGTTTCACCGGGGTGCGGGAGACCCAGTACTTC.

This rearrangement joins TRBV7-2 to TRBJ2-1; TRBD2 matches 11 bases. CDR3 length: 14 amino acids. Germline V gene lookup returns CDR1 SGHTA and CDR2 FQGNSA. With V trimmed by 3 bases and J by 7 bases, 2 bases remained unmatched. The CDR3 nucleotides are TGTGCCAGCAGCTTGGGACTAGCGGTTAATGAGCAGTTCTTC. Its protein product is CASSLGLAVNEQFF.

The rearrangement joins TRBV7-9 to TRBJ1-1, with D unclear. Germline loops: CDR1 SEHNR, CDR2 FQNEAQ (reference sequence). V was pared by 1 base and J by 4 bases, with 10 bases between. This CDR3 spans 14 amino acids. Here the CDR3 DNA reads TGTGCCAGCAGCTTAGAGAGAGGGTCCACTGAAGCTTTCTTT. Amino acid sequence: CASSLERGSTEAFF.

The chain recombines TRBV29-1 with TRBJ2-1; D gene uncertain. Germline loops: CDR1 SQVTM, CDR2 ANQGSEA. V shed 6 bases and J shed 9 bases, with 18 bases lying between them. The CDR3 spans 13 residues. The CDR3 reads CSVAGSPGREQFF. CDR3 nucleotide sequence: TGCAGCGTAGCCGGGTCCCCCGGCCGTGAGCAGTTCTTC.

This chain joins TRBV28 and TRBJ1-2; TRBD1 matches at 7 bases. V gave up 5 bases and J gave up 6 bases; unmatched junction bases: 9. The CDR3 extends over 14 amino acids. The germline V gene encodes CDR1 MDHEN and CDR2 SYDVKM. CDR3 protein: CASSPTLRGHGYTF. CDR3 DNA sequence: TGTGCCAGCAGTCCAACTCTAAGGGGGCATGGCTACACCTTC.

The rearrangement uses TRBV18 and TRBJ1-4, with TRBD1 identical over 9 bases. There are 16 residues in the CDR3. V was clipped by 2 bases and J by 8 bases; unmatched bases: 9. CDR1 and CDR2 from the germline V gene are KGHSH and LQKENI. This CDR3 reads CASSPSTDRGNEKLFF. As DNA, the CDR3 is TGTGCCAGCTCACCATCTACCGACAGGGGGAACGAAAAACTGTTTTTT.

The chain recombines TRBV5-1 with TRBJ2-2, with D unclear. The CDR3 is 14 amino acids. Looked up from germline, CDR1 is SGHRS and CDR2 is YFSETQ. V gave up 3 bases and J gave up 5 bases, with 11 bases separating them. The CDR3, as DNA: TGCGCCAGCAGCTATTTCCGAGAGACCGGGGAGCTGTTTTTT. Protein sequence: CASSYFRETGELFF. Full variable domain (missing parts from reference TRBV5-1 and TRBJ2-2): KAGVTQTPRYLIKTRGQQVTLSCSPISGHRSVSWYQQTPGQGLQFLFEYFSETQRNKGNFPGRFSGRQFSNSRSEMNVSTLELGDSALYLCASSYFRETGELFFGEGSRLTVL.

V and J are TRBV7-3 and TRBJ1-1; 9 nucleotides line up with TRBD1. CDR1 and CDR2 (germline): SGHTA, FQGTGA. The CDR3 consists of 17 residues. Losses at the gene ends were 1 base for V and 5 bases for J; bases not matched to a gene: 11. The CDR3 loop is CASSLIARGQGGTEAFF. In nucleotides, the CDR3 is TGTGCCAGCAGCTTAATAGCTAGGGGACAGGGAGGTACTGAAGCTTTCTTT.

The V gene is TRBV3-1 (or the pseudogene TRBV3-2), the J gene TRBJ1-2; D uncertain. Germline CDR1 and CDR2: LGHDT and YNNKEL (reference sequence). CDR3 length equals 14 residues. V lost 3 bases and J 2 bases, leaving 10 bases between the germline ends. CDR3 region: CASSQSRVNYGYTF. DNA of the CDR3: TGTGCCAGCAGCCAGTCGAGGGTAAACTATGGCTACACCTTC.

CDR3 sequence (DNA): TGTGCCAGCACGCGGGACCTAAGCACAGATACGCAGTATTTT. It encodes CASTRDLSTDTQYF. This chain uses TRBV9 with TRBJ2-3; D possibly corresponds to TRBD2 (6 bases). CDR3 size: 14 residues. CDR1 and CDR2 (germline): SGDLS, YYNGEE. V was clipped by 6 bases and J by 0 bases, with 11 bases between them.